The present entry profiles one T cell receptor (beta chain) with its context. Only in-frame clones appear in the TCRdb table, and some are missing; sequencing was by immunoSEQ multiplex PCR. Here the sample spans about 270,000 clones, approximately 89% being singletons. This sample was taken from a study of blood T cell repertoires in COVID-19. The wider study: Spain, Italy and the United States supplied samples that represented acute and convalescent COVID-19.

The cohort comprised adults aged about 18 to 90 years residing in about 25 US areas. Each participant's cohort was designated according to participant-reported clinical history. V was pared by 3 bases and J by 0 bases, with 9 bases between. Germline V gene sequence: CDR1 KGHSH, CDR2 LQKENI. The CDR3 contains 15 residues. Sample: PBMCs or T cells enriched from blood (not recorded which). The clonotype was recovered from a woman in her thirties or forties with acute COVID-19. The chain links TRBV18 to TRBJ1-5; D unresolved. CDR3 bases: TGTGCCAGCTCACCCACAGCTTATAGCAATCAGCCCCAGCATTTT. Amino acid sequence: CASSPTAYSNQPQHF.